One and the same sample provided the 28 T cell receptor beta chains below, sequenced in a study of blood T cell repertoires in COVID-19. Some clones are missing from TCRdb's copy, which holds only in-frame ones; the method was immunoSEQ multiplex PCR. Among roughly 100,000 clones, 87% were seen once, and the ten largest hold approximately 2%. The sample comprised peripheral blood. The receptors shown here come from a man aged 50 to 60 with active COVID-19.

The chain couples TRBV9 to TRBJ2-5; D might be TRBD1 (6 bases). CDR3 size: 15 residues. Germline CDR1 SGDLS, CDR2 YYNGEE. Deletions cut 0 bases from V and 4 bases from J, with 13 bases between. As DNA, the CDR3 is TGTGCCAGCAGCGTAGGCTTGGTAGGGGGAGAGACCCAGTACTTC. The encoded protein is CASSVGLVGGETQYF.

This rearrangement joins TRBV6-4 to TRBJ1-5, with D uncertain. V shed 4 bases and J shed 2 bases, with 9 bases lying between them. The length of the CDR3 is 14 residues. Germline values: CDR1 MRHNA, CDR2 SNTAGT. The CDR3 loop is CASSAAAGNQPQHF. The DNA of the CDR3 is TGTGCCAGCAGTGCCGCGGCTGGCAATCAGCCCCAGCATTTT.

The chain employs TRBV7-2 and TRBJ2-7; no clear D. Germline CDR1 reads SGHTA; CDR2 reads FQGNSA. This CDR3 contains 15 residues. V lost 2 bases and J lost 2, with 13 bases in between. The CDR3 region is CASSLSGSNPYEQYF. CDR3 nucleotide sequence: TGTGCCAGCAGCTTATCCGGGTCCAATCCCTACGAGCAGTACTTC.

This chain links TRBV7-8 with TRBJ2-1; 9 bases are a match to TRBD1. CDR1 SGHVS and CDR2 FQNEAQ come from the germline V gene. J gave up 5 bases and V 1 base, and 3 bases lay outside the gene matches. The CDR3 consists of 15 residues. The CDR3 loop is CASSLVDRGHNEQFF. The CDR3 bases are TGTGCCAGCAGCTTAGTGGACAGGGGTCACAATGAGCAGTTCTTC.

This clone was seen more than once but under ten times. The CDR3 reads CASSQDIYGYTF. CDR3 bases: TGTGCCAGCAGTCAAGACATCTATGGCTACACCTTC. The chain joins TRBV2 to TRBJ1-2, with D unresolved. This CDR3 region has 12 residues. Germline V gene sequence: CDR1 SNHLY, CDR2 FYNNEI. The V gene lost 5 bases and the J gene lost 4 bases, with 8 bases spanning the gap.

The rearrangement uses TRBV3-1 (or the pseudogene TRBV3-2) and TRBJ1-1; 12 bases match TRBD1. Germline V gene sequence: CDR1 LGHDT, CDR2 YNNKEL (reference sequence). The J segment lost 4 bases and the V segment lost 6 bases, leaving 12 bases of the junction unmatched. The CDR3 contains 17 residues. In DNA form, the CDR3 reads TGTGCCAGCAGGGGTCCCGGGACAGGGGGCGAGAGCACTGAAGCTTTCTTT. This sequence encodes CASRGPGTGGESTEAFF.

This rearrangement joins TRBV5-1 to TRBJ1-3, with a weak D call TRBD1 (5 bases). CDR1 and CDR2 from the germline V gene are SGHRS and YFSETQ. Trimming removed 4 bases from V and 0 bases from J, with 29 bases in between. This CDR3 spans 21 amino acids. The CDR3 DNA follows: TGCGCCAGCAGCCCGGAAGGGGCCTCAGGGTGGGACTACCACTCTGGAAACACCATATATTTT. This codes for CASSPEGASGWDYHSGNTIYF.

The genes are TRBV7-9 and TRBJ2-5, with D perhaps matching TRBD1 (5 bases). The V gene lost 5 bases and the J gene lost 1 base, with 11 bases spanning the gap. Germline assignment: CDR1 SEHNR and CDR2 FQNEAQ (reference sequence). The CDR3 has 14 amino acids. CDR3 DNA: TGTGCCAGCAGCCGCTCAGGGATCCAAGAGACCCAGTACTTC. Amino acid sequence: CASSRSGIQETQYF.

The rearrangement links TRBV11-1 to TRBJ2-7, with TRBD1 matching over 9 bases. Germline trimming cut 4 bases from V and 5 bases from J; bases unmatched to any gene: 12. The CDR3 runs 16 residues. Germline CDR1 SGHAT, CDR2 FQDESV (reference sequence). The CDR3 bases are TGTGCCAGCAGCTCCCTTCTGGGACAGGGAAACCACGAGCAGTACTTC. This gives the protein CASSSLLGQGNHEQYF.

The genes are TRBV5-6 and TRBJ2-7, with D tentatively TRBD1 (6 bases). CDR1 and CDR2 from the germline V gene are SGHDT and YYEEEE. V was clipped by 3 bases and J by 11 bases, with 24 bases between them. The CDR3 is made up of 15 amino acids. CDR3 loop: CASSSRTVLKIAEYF. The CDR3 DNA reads TGTGCCAGCAGCTCGCGGACAGTACTTAAGATAGCCGAGTACTTC.

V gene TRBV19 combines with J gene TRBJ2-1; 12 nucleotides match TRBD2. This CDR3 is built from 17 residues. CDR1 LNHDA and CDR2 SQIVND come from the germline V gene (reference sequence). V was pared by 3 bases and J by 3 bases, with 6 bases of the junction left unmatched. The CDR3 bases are TGTGCCAGTAGTATTTCGACTAGCGGGGGTCGCTACAATGAGCAGTTCTTC. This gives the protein CASSISTSGGRYNEQFF.

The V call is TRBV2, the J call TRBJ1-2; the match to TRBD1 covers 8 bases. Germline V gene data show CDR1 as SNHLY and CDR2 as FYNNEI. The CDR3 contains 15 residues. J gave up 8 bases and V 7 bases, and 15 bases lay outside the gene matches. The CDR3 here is CASNLGSGGHGGYTF. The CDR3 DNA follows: TGTGCCAGCAACTTAGGATCAGGGGGCCATGGCGGCTACACCTTC.

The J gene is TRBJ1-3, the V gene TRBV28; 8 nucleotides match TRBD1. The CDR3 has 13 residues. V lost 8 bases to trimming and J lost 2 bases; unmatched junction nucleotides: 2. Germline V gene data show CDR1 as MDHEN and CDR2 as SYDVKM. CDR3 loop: CASGQGTGNTIYF. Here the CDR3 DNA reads TGTGCCAGCGGACAGGGAACTGGAAACACCATATATTTT. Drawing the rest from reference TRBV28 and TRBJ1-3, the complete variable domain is DVKVTQSSRYLVKRTGEKVFLECVQDMDHENMFWYRQDPGLGLRLIYFSYDVKMKEKGDIPEGYSVSREKKERFSLILESASTNQTSMYLCASGQGTGNTIYFGEGSWLTVV.

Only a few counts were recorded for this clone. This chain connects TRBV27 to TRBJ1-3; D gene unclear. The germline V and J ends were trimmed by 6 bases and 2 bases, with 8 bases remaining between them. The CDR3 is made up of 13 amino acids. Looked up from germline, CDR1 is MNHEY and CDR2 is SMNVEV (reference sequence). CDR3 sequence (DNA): TGTGCCAGCAGGCTAACTGCTGGAAACACCATATATTTT. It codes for CASRLTAGNTIYF.

The CDR3 spells CASSYGLAGVIGELFF. Written as DNA, the CDR3 is TGTGCCAGCAGCTACGGACTAGCGGGGGTGATCGGGGAGCTGTTTTTT. The chain combines TRBV5-4 with TRBJ2-2; 13 nucleotides line up with TRBD2. Germline CDR1 SGHNT, CDR2 YYREEE (reference sequence). The ends lost 3 bases at V and 7 bases at J; junction bases unmatched: 6. The CDR3 consists of 16 residues. The variable domain in full, completed from reference TRBV5-4 and TRBJ2-2, reads ETGVTQSPTHLIKTRGQQVTLRCSSQSGHNTVSWYQQALGQGPQFIFQYYREEENGRGNFPPRFSGLQFPNYSSELNVNALELDDSALYLCASSYGLAGVIGELFFGEGSRLTVL.

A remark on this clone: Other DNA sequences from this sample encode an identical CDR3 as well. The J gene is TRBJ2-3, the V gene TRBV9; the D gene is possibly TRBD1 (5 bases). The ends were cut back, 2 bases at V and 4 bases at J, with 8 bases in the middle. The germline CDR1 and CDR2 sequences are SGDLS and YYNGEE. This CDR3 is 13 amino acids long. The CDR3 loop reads CASSVGPPDTQYF. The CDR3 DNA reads TGTGCCAGCAGCGTGGGGCCCCCAGATACGCAGTATTTT.

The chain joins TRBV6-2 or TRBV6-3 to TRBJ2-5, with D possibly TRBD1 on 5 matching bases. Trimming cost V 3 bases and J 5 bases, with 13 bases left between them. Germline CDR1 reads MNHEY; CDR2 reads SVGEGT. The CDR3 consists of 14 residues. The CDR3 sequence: CASSYMGLWETQYF. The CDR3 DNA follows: TGTGCCAGCAGTTATATGGGGCTGTGGGAGACCCAGTACTTC.

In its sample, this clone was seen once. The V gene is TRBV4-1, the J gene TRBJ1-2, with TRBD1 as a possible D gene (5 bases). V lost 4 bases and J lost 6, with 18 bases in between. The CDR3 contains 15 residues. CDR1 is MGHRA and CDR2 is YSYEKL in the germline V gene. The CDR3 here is CASSPSRTGEDGYTF. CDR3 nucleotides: TGCGCCAGCAGCCCAAGTAGGACGGGGGAGGATGGCTACACCTTC.

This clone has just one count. This chain's CDR3 is CASSLTGNLNTEAFF. CDR3 DNA: TGTGCCAGCTCACTGACTGGTAACTTGAACACTGAAGCTTTCTTT. The chain recombines TRBV18 with TRBJ1-1; no definite D call. V was pared by 4 bases and J by 0 bases, with 12 bases between. This CDR3 has 15 amino acids. Per the germline V gene, CDR1 is KGHSH and CDR2 is LQKENI. Combining the CDR3 with reference TRBV18 and TRBJ1-1 gives the whole variable domain NAGVMQNPRHLVRRRGQEARLRCSPMKGHSHVYWYRQLPEEGLKFMVYLQKENIIDESGMPKERFSAEFPKEGPSILRIQQVVRGDSAAYFCASSLTGNLNTEAFFGQGTRLTVV.

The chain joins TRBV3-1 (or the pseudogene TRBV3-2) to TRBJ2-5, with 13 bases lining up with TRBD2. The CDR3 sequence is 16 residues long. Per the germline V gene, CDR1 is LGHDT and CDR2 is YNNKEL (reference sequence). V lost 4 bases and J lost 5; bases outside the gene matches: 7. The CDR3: CASSPKLAGGLETQYF. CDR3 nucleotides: TGTGCCAGCAGCCCAAAACTAGCGGGGGGGCTGGAGACCCAGTACTTC.

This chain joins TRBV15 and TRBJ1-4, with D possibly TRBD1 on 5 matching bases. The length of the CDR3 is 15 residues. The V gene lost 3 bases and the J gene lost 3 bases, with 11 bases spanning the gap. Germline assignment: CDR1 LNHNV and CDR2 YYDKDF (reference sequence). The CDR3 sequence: CATSRTAGSNEKLFF. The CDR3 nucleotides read TGTGCCACCAGCAGGACCGCAGGGTCTAATGAAAAACTGTTTTTT.

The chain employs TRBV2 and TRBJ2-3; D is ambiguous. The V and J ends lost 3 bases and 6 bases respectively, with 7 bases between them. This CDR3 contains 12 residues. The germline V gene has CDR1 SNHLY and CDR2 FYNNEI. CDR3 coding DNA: TGTGCCAGCAGTGAGTCCCGGGATACGCAGTATTTT. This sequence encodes CASSESRDTQYF.

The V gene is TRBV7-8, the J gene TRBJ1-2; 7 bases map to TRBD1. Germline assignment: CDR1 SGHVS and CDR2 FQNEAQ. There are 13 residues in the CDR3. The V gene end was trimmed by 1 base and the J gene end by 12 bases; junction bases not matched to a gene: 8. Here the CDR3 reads CASSLVGTVTHTF. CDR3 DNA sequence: TGTGCCAGCAGCTTAGTAGGGACAGTCACGCACACCTTC.

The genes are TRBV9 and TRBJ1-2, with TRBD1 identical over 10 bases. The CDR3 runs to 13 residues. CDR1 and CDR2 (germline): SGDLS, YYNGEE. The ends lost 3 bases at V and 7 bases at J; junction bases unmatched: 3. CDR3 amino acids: CASSARDRGGYTF. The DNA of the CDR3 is TGTGCCAGCAGCGCCCGGGACAGGGGTGGCTACACCTTC.

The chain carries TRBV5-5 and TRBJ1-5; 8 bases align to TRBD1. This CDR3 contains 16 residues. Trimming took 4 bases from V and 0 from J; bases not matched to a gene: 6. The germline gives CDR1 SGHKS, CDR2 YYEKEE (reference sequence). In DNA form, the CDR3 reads TGTGCCAGCAGCCCAGGGGGCGCGGTTAGCAATCAGCCCCAGCATTTT. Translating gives CASSPGGAVSNQPQHF.

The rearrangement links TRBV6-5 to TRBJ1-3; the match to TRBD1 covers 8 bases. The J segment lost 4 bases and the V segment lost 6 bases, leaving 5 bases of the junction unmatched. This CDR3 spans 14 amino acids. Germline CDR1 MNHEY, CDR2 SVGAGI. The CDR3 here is CASRDRGSGNTIYF. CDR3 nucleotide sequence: TGTGCCAGCAGAGACAGGGGCTCGGGAAACACCATATATTTT.

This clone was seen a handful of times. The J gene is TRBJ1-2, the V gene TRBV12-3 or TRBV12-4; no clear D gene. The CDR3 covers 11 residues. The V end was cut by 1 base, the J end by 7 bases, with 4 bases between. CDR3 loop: CASSLDTGYTF. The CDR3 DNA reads TGTGCCAGCAGTTTAGACACTGGCTACACCTTC.

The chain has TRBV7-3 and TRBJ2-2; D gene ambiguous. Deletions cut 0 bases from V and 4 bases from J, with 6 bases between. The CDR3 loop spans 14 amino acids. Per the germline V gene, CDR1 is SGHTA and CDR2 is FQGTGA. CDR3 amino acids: CASSLTPGTGELFF. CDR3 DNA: TGTGCCAGCAGCTTAACCCCGGGCACCGGGGAGCTGTTTTTT.